A single sample is the source of the 30 T cell receptor beta chains below, sequenced in a study of cytomegalovirus exposure and HLA in healthy donors. The protocol was immunoSEQ multiplex PCR, while the TCRdb copy is restricted to in-frame clones and leaves out a portion. The profile shows about 140,000 clones, less than 90% of them singletons. The specimen was PBMCs. The receptors stem from a man between 18 and 35 years old in good health and CMV-seronegative.

Comments on this clone: The junction and the germline gene differ at one end; a read error may be behind it. Other DNA variants within this sample encode the same CDR3. The chain recombines TRBV5-6 with TRBJ2-7, with 10 bases fitting TRBD1. CDR3 length equals 15 residues. Per the germline V gene, CDR1 is SGHDT and CDR2 is YYEEEE. The CDR3 DNA reads TGTGCCAGCAGCTTGATAGGGACAGGGGAAAACGAACAGTACTTC. Amino acids: CASSLIGTGENEQYF.

The rearrangement links TRBV28 to TRBJ1-5; TRBD1 is a possible D gene (6 bases). The CDR3 contains 14 residues. Trimming cost V 5 bases and J 0 bases, with 8 bases left between them. Germline V gene sequence: CDR1 MDHEN, CDR2 SYDVKM. Here the CDR3 reads CASSEGGSNQPQHF. The CDR3 DNA follows: TGTGCCAGCAGTGAAGGGGGTAGCAATCAGCCCCAGCATTTT.

This clone was recorded a few times. The genes are TRBV4-2 and TRBJ2-3; D is unclear. The germline V gene has CDR1 LGHNA and CDR2 YNFKEQ. The CDR3 covers 12 residues. Deletions cut 0 bases from V and 7 bases from J, with 5 bases between. This CDR3 is CASSQEANTQYF. The CDR3 nucleotides read TGTGCCAGCAGCCAAGAAGCCAATACGCAGTATTTT.

The gene calls are TRBV12-5 and TRBJ2-1, with D possibly matching TRBD2 (5 bases). The CDR3 consists of 15 residues. The ends were cut back, 4 bases at V and 3 bases at J, with 13 bases in the middle. CDR1 is LGHNT and CDR2 is FRNRAP in the germline V gene. The CDR3 region is CASGSAPGVYNEQFF. Here the CDR3 DNA reads TGTGCTAGTGGTTCGGCCCCCGGGGTCTACAATGAGCAGTTCTTC. Based on the CDR3 plus reference TRBV12-5 and TRBJ2-1, the full variable domain is DARVTQTPRHKVTEMGQEVTMRCQPILGHNTVFWYRQTMMQGLELLAYFRNRAPLDDSGMPKDRFSAEMPDATLATLKIQPSEPRDSAVYFCASGSAPGVYNEQFFGPGTRLTVL.

This clone was seen once. CDR3 in DNA: TGCAGCGTGAACCTAGGAGCGAGCTCCTACAATGAGCAGTTCTTC. Translation: CSVNLGASSYNEQFF. The genes are TRBV29-1 and TRBJ2-1; D ambiguous. V was pared by 6 bases and J by 0 bases, with 15 bases between. The CDR3 runs to 15 residues. Germline CDR1 is SQVTM and CDR2 is ANQGSEA.

This chain connects TRBV4-3 to TRBJ1-2; the D gene is possibly TRBD1 (5 bases). Germline V gene lookup returns CDR1 LGHNA and CDR2 YSLEER. The CDR3 contains 15 residues. V lost 1 base to trimming and J lost 7 bases, with 16 bases between them. The CDR3 sequence: CASSQVPGGTAGYTF. In nucleotides, the CDR3 is TGCGCCAGCAGCCAAGTTCCGGGAGGGACGGCTGGCTACACCTTC.

This clone appeared a few times. The chain uses TRBV11-2 and TRBJ2-7, with 8 nucleotides matching TRBD2. The CDR3 spans 14 residues. The V segment lost 1 base and the J segment 2 bases; nucleotides outside the gene matches: 1. Germline V gene sequence: CDR1 SGHAT, CDR2 FQNNGV. The CDR3 region has the DNA TGTGCCAGCAGCTTAGCGGGAGGGCCCTACGAGCAGTACTTC. Translating it yields CASSLAGGPYEQYF.

The chain employs TRBV7-7 and TRBJ2-2; perhaps TRBD2 as D (5 bases). This CDR3 has 13 residues. Germline V gene sequence: CDR1 SSHAT, CDR2 FNYEAQ (reference sequence). V was cut by 5 bases and J by 7 bases, with 11 bases left in between. The CDR3 nucleotides are TGTGCCAGCAGCCCCCAGGCGGGCGGGGAGCTGTTTTTT. Its translation is CASSPQAGGELFF.

J is TRBJ2-7 and V is TRBV11-2; 8 bases map to TRBD1. The CDR3 runs 12 residues. Trimming cost V 3 bases and J 5 bases; bases outside gene matches: 0. Germline-derived CDR1 and CDR2 are SGHAT and FQNNGV. CDR3 region: CASSLDRDEQYF. The DNA for the CDR3 is TGTGCCAGCAGCTTGGACAGGGACGAGCAGTACTTC.

The chain has TRBV28 and TRBJ2-7; D might be TRBD1 (6 bases). This CDR3 contains 15 residues. Germline values: CDR1 MDHEN, CDR2 SYDVKM. Trimming cost V 3 bases and J 1 base, with 13 bases left between them. The CDR3 DNA reads as TGTGCCAGCAGTTTCGCCTCCAGGGGATCCTACGAGCAGTACTTC. The encoded protein is CASSFASRGSYEQYF.

CDR3 region: CASSYQGAGETQYF. CDR3 nucleotide sequence: TGTGCCAGTAGTTACCAGGGGGCGGGGGAGACCCAGTACTTC. The chain uses TRBV19 and TRBJ2-5, with TRBD1 identical over 8 bases. Unmatched junction bases numbered 7, after V lost 5 bases and J lost 5 bases. The CDR3 totals 14 residues. Germline loops: CDR1 LNHDA, CDR2 SQIVND (reference sequence).

About this clone: Germline is not matched at one junction end, which may reflect a read error. The chain combines TRBV5-4 with TRBJ2-5; possibly TRBD2 for D (5 bases). The V gene's germline CDR1 is SGHNT and CDR2 YYREEE (reference sequence). The length of the CDR3 is 13 residues. CDR3 residues: CASRLDSVGTQYF. In nucleotides, the CDR3 is TGTGCCAGCAGGTTGGATAGCGTCGGGACCCAGTACTTC.

This clone appeared once. This chain uses TRBV10-3 with TRBJ2-3, with 9 bases matching TRBD2. Germline V gives CDR1 ENHRY, CDR2 SYGVKD. CDR3 size: 13 residues. The ends lost 11 bases at V and 2 bases at J; junction bases unmatched: 5. The CDR3 nucleotides read TGTGCCTATAGCGGGGGCAACACAGATACGCAGTATTTT. Residues: CAYSGGNTDTQYF.

Only one count was recorded for this clone. The chain recombines TRBV5-1 with TRBJ2-7, with D tentatively TRBD1 (6 bases). The CDR3 is made up of 14 amino acids. Between the trimmed V and J ends, which lost 4 bases and 2 bases, there was a span of 13 bases. Germline assignment: CDR1 SGHRS and CDR2 YFSETQ. The chain's CDR3 is CASSAGTLTYEQYF. The CDR3 DNA sequence: TGCGCCAGCAGCGCCGGGACACTTACCTACGAGCAGTACTTC.

The rearrangement joins TRBV5-1 to TRBJ2-1; 9 bases match TRBD1. V lost 5 bases, J lost 4 bases, and 10 bases stayed unmatched. CDR1 and CDR2 (germline): SGHRS, YFSETQ. This CDR3 has 16 residues. The CDR3 nucleotides read TGCGCCAGCAGTATTACCGGGACAGGGAGGTACAATGAGCAGTTCTTC. Protein product: CASSITGTGRYNEQFF. The variable domain in full, with the rest retrieved from reference TRBV5-1 and TRBJ2-1, is KAGVTQTPRYLIKTRGQQVTLSCSPISGHRSVSWYQQTPGQGLQFLFEYFSETQRNKGNFPGRFSGRQFSNSRSEMNVSTLELGDSALYLCASSITGTGRYNEQFFGPGTRLTVL.

This chain uses TRBV5-1 with TRBJ1-6; TRBD1 matches at 9 bases. CDR1 SGHRS and CDR2 YFSETQ come from the germline V gene. V trimming: 6 bases; J trimming: 5 bases; junction bases outside the gene matches: 9. CDR3 length equals 16 residues. This chain's CDR3 is CASTDSWDRDNSPLHF. The DNA for the CDR3 is TGCGCCAGCACCGACTCCTGGGACAGGGATAATTCACCCCTCCACTTT.

The chain recombines TRBV28 with TRBJ2-3; D is ambiguous. V dropped 8 bases and J dropped 6 bases, with 15 bases sitting between them. This CDR3 has 13 amino acids. CDR1 and CDR2 (germline): MDHEN, SYDVKM. The CDR3 sequence is CASLTAGWDTQYF. The CDR3, as DNA: TGTGCCAGCCTCACCGCCGGTTGGGATACGCAGTATTTT.

The V call is TRBV4-3, the J call TRBJ2-1, with TRBD1 matching over 9 bases. The CDR3 runs 16 residues. Per germline, CDR1 LGHNA and CDR2 YSLEER. V trimming: 0 bases; J trimming: 4 bases; junction bases outside the gene matches: 4. CDR3 sequence reads: CASSQDIGTGYNEQFF. CDR3 bases: TGCGCCAGCAGCCAAGATATCGGGACAGGGTACAATGAGCAGTTCTTC.

The CDR3 sequence is CASSLSPGATSYNEQFF. As DNA, the CDR3 is TGTGCCAGCAGCCTAAGCCCAGGGGCCACCTCCTACAATGAGCAGTTCTTC. This chain joins TRBV7-6 and TRBJ2-1, with D maybe TRBD1 (6 bases). Germline values: CDR1 SGHVS, CDR2 FNYEAQ. This CDR3 is 17 amino acids long. V lost 5 bases and J lost 0, with 17 bases in between.

The chain links TRBV27 to TRBJ2-3, with TRBD1 matching over 10 bases. CDR1 MNHEY and CDR2 SMNVEV come from the germline V gene (reference sequence). This CDR3 spans 15 amino acids. The V gene end was trimmed by 5 bases and the J gene end by 4 bases; junction bases not matched to a gene: 6. CDR3 sequence reads: CASSTRTGGADTQYF. The DNA of the CDR3 is TGTGCCAGCAGTACTAGGACAGGGGGGGCAGATACGCAGTATTTT.

V and J are TRBV5-6 and TRBJ2-1, with D unclear. Trimming cost V 0 bases and J 4 bases, with 5 bases left between them. CDR1 is SGHDT, CDR2 YYEEEE, per germline. This CDR3 has 13 amino acids. The CDR3 here is CASSLGSYNEQFF. CDR3 in DNA: TGTGCCAGCAGCTTGGGGAGTTACAATGAGCAGTTCTTC. The whole variable domain, remainder taken from reference TRBV5-6 and TRBJ2-1, is DAGVTQSPTHLIKTRGQQVTLRCSPKSGHDTVSWYQQALGQGPQFIFQYYEEEERQRGNFPDRFSGHQFPNYSSELNVNALLLGDSALYLCASSLGSYNEQFFGPGTRLTVL.

The chain links TRBV9 to TRBJ1-6; D perhaps matches TRBD1 (5 bases). V lost 0 bases and J lost 9, with 10 bases in between. The CDR3 spans 14 residues. Germline V gene data show CDR1 as SGDLS and CDR2 as YYNGEE. This CDR3 reads CASSVVPGGSPLHF. CDR3 nucleotide sequence: TGTGCCAGCAGCGTAGTCCCCGGGGGTTCACCCCTCCACTTT.

The chain recombines TRBV30 with TRBJ2-7; 10 bases line up with TRBD1. The V gene's germline CDR1 is GTSNPN and CDR2 SVGIG (reference sequence). J was trimmed by 6 bases and V by 1 base; bases with no gene match: 3. The CDR3 is made up of 13 amino acids. CDR3 sequence reads: CAWSGQGAAEQYF. The CDR3 DNA follows: TGTGCCTGGAGTGGACAGGGGGCCGCCGAGCAGTACTTC.

This clone was observed once. The J gene is TRBJ2-3, the V gene TRBV27; 8 bases are a match to TRBD2. CDR3 size: 17 residues. V gave up 5 bases and J gave up 9 bases; unmatched junction bases: 19. Germline V gives CDR1 MNHEY, CDR2 SMNVEV (reference sequence). The CDR3 nucleotides are TGTGCCAGCAGTCCTCGGGGGAGCGGGGGCGGGCTTCTGACGCAGTATTTT. It specifies CASSPRGSGGGLLTQYF.

This sequence joins TRBV27 and TRBJ1-4, with TRBD1 matching over 10 bases. Germline values: CDR1 MNHEY, CDR2 SMNVEV (reference sequence). Trimming at V came to 5 bases and at J to 1 base, leaving 1 base not matched to a gene. The CDR3 extends over 15 amino acids. The CDR3 region has the DNA TGTGCCAGCAGTGACAGGGGGCTAACTAATGAAAAACTGTTTTTT. Its protein is CASSDRGLTNEKLFF.

The rearrangement links TRBV19 to TRBJ1-6; 11 nucleotides align to TRBD1. Germline V gives CDR1 LNHDA, CDR2 SQIVND (reference sequence). V was pared by 5 bases and J by 11 bases, with 5 bases of the junction left unmatched. The CDR3 length is 14 residues. CDR3 protein: CASSEGTGGTPLHF. CDR3 bases: TGTGCCAGTAGTGAGGGGACAGGGGGAACACCCCTCCACTTT.

This clone has just one count. The chain recombines TRBV7-8 with TRBJ1-5, with D unclear. The CDR3 contains 12 residues. Germline loops: CDR1 SGHVS, CDR2 FQNEAQ. Trimming cost V 1 base and J 6 bases, with 4 bases left between them. In nucleotides, the CDR3 is TGTGCCAGCAGCTTAGTGCGTCAGCCCCAGCATTTT. Translation: CASSLVRQPQHF.

This clone turned up a few times. V usage is TRBV5-1 and J usage is TRBJ2-3; D is ambiguous. Germline-derived CDR1 and CDR2 are SGHRS and YFSETQ. The germline V and J ends were trimmed by 2 bases and 1 base, with 11 bases remaining between them. This CDR3 has 15 amino acids. CDR3 in amino acids: CASSFTLRGTDTQYF. The CDR3 DNA reads as TGCGCCAGCAGCTTTACCCTACGGGGCACAGATACGCAGTATTTT.

The table lists this clone with a few counts. This chain connects TRBV5-4 to TRBJ1-1, with D unclear. The CDR3 is made up of 14 amino acids. V shed 2 bases and J shed 3 bases, with 11 bases lying between them. The germline V gene encodes CDR1 SGHNT and CDR2 YYREEE (reference sequence). CDR3 sequence reads: CASSFIQYHTEAFF. The CDR3 DNA sequence: TGTGCCAGCAGCTTTATACAGTACCACACTGAAGCTTTCTTT. Filled out from reference TRBV5-4 and TRBJ1-1, the complete variable domain reads ETGVTQSPTHLIKTRGQQVTLRCSSQSGHNTVSWYQQALGQGPQFIFQYYREEENGRGNFPPRFSGLQFPNYSSELNVNALELDDSALYLCASSFIQYHTEAFFGQGTRLTVV.

The J gene is TRBJ2-5, the V gene TRBV5-1; the match to TRBD2 covers 12 bases. CDR3 length: 16 amino acids. CDR1 is SGHRS and CDR2 is YFSETQ in the germline V gene. Trimming cost V 0 bases and J 5 bases; bases outside gene matches: 5. This CDR3 reads CASSLALAGGMETQYF. For the CDR3, the DNA is TGCGCCAGCAGCTTGGCCCTAGCGGGGGGGATGGAGACCCAGTACTTC.